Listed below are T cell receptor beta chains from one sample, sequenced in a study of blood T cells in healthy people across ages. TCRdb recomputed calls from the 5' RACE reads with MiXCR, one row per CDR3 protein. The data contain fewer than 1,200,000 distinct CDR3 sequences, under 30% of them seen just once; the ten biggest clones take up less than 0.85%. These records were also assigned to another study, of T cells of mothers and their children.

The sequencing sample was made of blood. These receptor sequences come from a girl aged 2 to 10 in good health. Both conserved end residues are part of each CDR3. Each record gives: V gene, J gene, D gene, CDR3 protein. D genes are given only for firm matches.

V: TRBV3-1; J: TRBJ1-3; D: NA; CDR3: CASRLEAGNTIYF
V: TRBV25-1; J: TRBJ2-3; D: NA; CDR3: CASIIGSTQYF
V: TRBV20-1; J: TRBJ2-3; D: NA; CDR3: CSARDRDPRADTQYF
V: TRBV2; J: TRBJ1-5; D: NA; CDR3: CASTVGVSQPQHF
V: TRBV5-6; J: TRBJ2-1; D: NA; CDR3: CASSLEGDYNEQFF
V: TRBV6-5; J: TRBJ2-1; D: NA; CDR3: CASSYSKYANEQFF
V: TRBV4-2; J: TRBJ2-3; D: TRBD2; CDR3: CASSQDPSGGGTDTQYF
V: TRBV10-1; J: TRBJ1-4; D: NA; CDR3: CASSRTPGEKLFF
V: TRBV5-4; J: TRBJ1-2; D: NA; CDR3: CASSFLMGIGYTF
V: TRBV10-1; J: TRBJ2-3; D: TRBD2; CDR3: CASTFFREGEGDTQYF
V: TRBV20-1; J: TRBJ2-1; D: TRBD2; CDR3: CSARDRASGTNEQFF
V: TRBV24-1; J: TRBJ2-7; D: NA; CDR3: CATSPGHLFYEQYF
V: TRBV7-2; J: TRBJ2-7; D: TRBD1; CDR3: CASSLEQGARYEQYF
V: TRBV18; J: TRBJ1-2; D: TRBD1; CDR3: CASSGTGTGTAYGYTF
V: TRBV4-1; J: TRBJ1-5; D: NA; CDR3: CASSQQVLQPQHF
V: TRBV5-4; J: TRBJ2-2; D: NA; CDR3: CASSQRTGSGGELFF
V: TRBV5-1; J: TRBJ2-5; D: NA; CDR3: CASSEPRIDKPETQYF
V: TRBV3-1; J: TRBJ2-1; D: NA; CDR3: CASSPIDSNYNEQFF
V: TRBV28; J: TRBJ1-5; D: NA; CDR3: CASSFDPGVAQPQHF
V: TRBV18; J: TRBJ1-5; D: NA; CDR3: CASSPGVTDNQPQHF
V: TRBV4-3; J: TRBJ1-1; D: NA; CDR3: CASSQGGETEAFF